Detailed here is one T cell receptor (beta chain). For repertoire sequencing, the TCR beta CDR3 regions were amplified from RNA transcripts. First-round RT-PCR used HTBI primers; second-round multiplex PCR followed. TCRdb re-derived calls from the multiplex PCR reads in MiXCR, one entry per CDR3 protein. The table has 900,000 to 1,200,000 distinct CDR3 sequences, roughly 35% seen once. Germline assignment: CDR1 SGHAT and CDR2 FQNNGV. The length of the CDR3 is 14 residues. V was trimmed by 5 bases and J by 2 bases, leaving 13 bases between them. The data were taken from a study of Graves' ophthalmopathy and Graves' hyperthyroidism.

This chain links TRBV11-2 with TRBJ2-7, with D uncertain. The clonotype was recovered from an adult man with Graves' hyperthyroidism. Source material: peripheral blood or thyroid tissue (not recorded which). The CDR3 sequence is CASSTTHRPYEQYF. The CDR3 nucleotides are TGTGCCAGCAGCACGACCCACCGTCCCTACGAGCAGTACTTC.